The clone carrying this T cell receptor (beta chain) came up once. This sample is drawn from a study of technical replicates of blood from a handful of donors. Clones were sequenced by immunoSEQ multiplex PCR, and TCRdb holds only the in-frame ones, with some missing. The data show around 63,000 clones, with around 92% seen just once and 4.3% held by the top ten. The germline CDR1 and CDR2 sequences are SGHTA and FQGTGA. The CDR3 covers 14 residues. Trimming removed 1 base from V and 0 bases from J, with 6 bases in between. This chain joins TRBV7-3 and TRBJ1-2; no clear D. The clonotype was recovered from a human donor in good health. Some clones in this sample may be carry-over from other donors' samples. Material: PBMCs. CDR3 sequence: CASSLMRANYGYTF. The DNA of the CDR3 is TGTGCCAGCAGCTTAATGAGGGCTAACTATGGCTACACCTTC.